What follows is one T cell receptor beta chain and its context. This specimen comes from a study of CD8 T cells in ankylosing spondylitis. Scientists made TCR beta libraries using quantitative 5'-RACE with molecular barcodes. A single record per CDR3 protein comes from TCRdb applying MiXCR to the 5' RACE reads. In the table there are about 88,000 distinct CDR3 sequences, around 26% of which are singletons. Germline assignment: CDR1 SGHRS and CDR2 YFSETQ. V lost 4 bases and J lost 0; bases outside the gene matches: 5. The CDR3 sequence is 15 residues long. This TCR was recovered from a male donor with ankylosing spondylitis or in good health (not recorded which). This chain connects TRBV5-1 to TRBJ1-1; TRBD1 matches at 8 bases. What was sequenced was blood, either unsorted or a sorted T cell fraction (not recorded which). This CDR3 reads CASSPKTGVNTEAFF. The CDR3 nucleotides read TGCGCCAGCAGCCCTAAGACAGGGGTGAACACTGAAGCTTTCTTT.